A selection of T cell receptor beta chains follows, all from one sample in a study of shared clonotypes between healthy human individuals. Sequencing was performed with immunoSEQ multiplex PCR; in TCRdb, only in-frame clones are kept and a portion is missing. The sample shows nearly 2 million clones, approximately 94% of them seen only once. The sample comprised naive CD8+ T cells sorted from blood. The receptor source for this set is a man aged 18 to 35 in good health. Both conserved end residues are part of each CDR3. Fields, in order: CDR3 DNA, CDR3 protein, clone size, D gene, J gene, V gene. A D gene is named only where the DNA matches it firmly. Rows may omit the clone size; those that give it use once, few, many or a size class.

CDR3 DNA: TGTGCCAGCAGACTAGGGACAGTGACTGAAGCTTTCTTT
CDR3 protein: CASRLGTVTEAFF
clone size: NA
D gene: TRBD1
J gene: TRBJ1-1
V gene: TRBV28

CDR3 DNA: TGTGCCAGCAAGGGCGACCAAGAGACCCAGTACTTC
CDR3 protein: CASKGDQETQYF
clone size: NA
D gene: NA
J gene: TRBJ2-5
V gene: TRBV7-9

CDR3 DNA: TGCGCCAGCAGCCAAGTGTCTCCAGAACCCGCCTACGAGCAGTACTTC
CDR3 protein: CASSQVSPEPAYEQYF
clone size: few
D gene: NA
J gene: TRBJ2-7
V gene: TRBV4-1

CDR3 DNA: TGTGCCAGCAGCTCAACTGGACACGGCGGGTCCTACGAGCAGTACTTC
CDR3 protein: CASSSTGHGGSYEQYF
clone size: NA
D gene: NA
J gene: TRBJ2-7
V gene: TRBV11-3

CDR3 DNA: TGTGCCAGCAGTGATCCCGCCGGGACCCAGCGCGAGACCCAGTACTTC
CDR3 protein: CASSDPAGTQRETQYF
clone size: NA
D gene: NA
J gene: TRBJ2-5
V gene: TRBV2

CDR3 DNA: TGTGCCAGCAGTCCCGGGACTAGCGACGAGCAGTACTTC
CDR3 protein: CASSPGTSDEQYF
clone size: NA
D gene: TRBD2
J gene: TRBJ2-7
V gene: TRBV5-4

CDR3 DNA: TGTGCCAGCAGTCTTGGACAGGGCGAGAACACTGAAGCTTTCTTT
CDR3 protein: CASSLGQGENTEAFF
clone size: once
D gene: TRBD1
J gene: TRBJ1-1
V gene: TRBV6-1

CDR3 DNA: TGTGCCAGCAATCGAATTACAGGCCCCGGGGAGCTGTTTTTT
CDR3 protein: CASNRITGPGELFF
clone size: once
D gene: NA
J gene: TRBJ2-2
V gene: TRBV6-5

CDR3 DNA: TGTGCCAGCTCCCGACTAGCGGGGGGGGGAGACAATGAGCAGTTCTTC
CDR3 protein: CASSRLAGGGDNEQFF
clone size: NA
D gene: TRBD2
J gene: TRBJ2-1
V gene: TRBV18

CDR3 DNA: TGTGCCAGCAGCCAGAACGACAGGCCCCTCTACGAGCAGTACTTC
CDR3 protein: CASSQNDRPLYEQYF
clone size: once
D gene: NA
J gene: TRBJ2-7
V gene: TRBV4-2

CDR3 DNA: TGTGCCAGCAGCTTAGCGGAGTACGGTGAAAAACTGTTTTTT
CDR3 protein: CASSLAEYGEKLFF
clone size: few
D gene: NA
J gene: TRBJ1-4
V gene: TRBV7-9

CDR3 DNA: TGTGCCAGCAGCTTCTTTGAGACAGGCCTGTACTACGAGCAGTACTTC
CDR3 protein: CASSFFETGLYYEQYF
clone size: NA
D gene: NA
J gene: TRBJ2-7
V gene: TRBV5-6

CDR3 DNA: TGTGCCAGCAGCTTAGACAGGGGAGTGGAGACCCAGTACTTC
CDR3 protein: CASSLDRGVETQYF
clone size: NA
D gene: TRBD1
J gene: TRBJ2-5
V gene: TRBV7-8

CDR3 DNA: TGTGCCAGCAGACCGACGGGGTCCTACGAGCAGTACTTC
CDR3 protein: CASRPTGSYEQYF
clone size: once
D gene: NA
J gene: TRBJ2-7
V gene: TRBV11-2

CDR3 DNA: TGTGCCAGCAGCCCGAGGGACGCCAACGTCCTGACTTTC
CDR3 protein: CASSPRDANVLTF
clone size: NA
D gene: NA
J gene: TRBJ2-6
V gene: TRBV9

CDR3 DNA: TGTGCCAGCAGCGCGACAGGGAATGAGGTGGAGTCACCCCTCCACTTT
CDR3 protein: CASSATGNEVESPLHF
clone size: NA
D gene: TRBD1
J gene: TRBJ1-6
V gene: TRBV13

CDR3 DNA: TGTGCCATCGGCCCGGGACAGCTGACCGGGGAGCTGTTTTTT
CDR3 protein: CAIGPGQLTGELFF
clone size: once
D gene: TRBD1
J gene: TRBJ2-2
V gene: TRBV10-3

CDR3 DNA: TGTGCCAGCAGTTTGGCAGGGGGGGGCAATGAGCAGTTCTTC
CDR3 protein: CASSLAGGGNEQFF
clone size: once
D gene: NA
J gene: TRBJ2-1
V gene: TRBV28

CDR3 DNA: TGTGCCAGCAGTTTAGACTCTCACGTGAGCAATCAGCCCCAGCATTTT
CDR3 protein: CASSLDSHVSNQPQHF
clone size: NA
D gene: NA
J gene: TRBJ1-5
V gene: TRBV28

CDR3 DNA: TGCGCCAGCAGCCAAATAGGCCCAACCGGTTCACCCCTCCACTTT
CDR3 protein: CASSQIGPTGSPLHF
clone size: NA
D gene: NA
J gene: TRBJ1-6
V gene: TRBV4-1

CDR3 DNA: TGCGCCAGCAGCTTGCACCCACAATTGGGGACAGGGAGAACCGGGGAGCTGTTTTTT
CDR3 protein: CASSLHPQLGTGRTGELFF
clone size: NA
D gene: TRBD1
J gene: TRBJ2-2
V gene: TRBV5-1

CDR3 DNA: TGTGCCAGCAGGACTAGCGGGGACAATGAGCAGTTCTTC
CDR3 protein: CASRTSGDNEQFF
clone size: NA
D gene: TRBD2
J gene: TRBJ2-1
V gene: TRBV2

CDR3 DNA: TGTGCCAGCAGTTACTCCCCGACAGACTTCTATGGCTACACCTTC
CDR3 protein: CASSYSPTDFYGYTF
clone size: NA
D gene: NA
J gene: TRBJ1-2
V gene: TRBV6-5

CDR3 DNA: TGTGCCAGCAGCCCGGACAGGAACGAGCAGTACTTC
CDR3 protein: CASSPDRNEQYF
clone size: few
D gene: TRBD1
J gene: TRBJ2-7
V gene: TRBV7-9

CDR3 DNA: TGTGCCAGCAGCCCACCGACTTACGAGCAGTACTTC
CDR3 protein: CASSPPTYEQYF
clone size: NA
D gene: NA
J gene: TRBJ2-7
V gene: TRBV7-9

CDR3 DNA: TGTGCCAGCGGAATTCAGGGGGACATGAACACTGAAGCTTTCTTT
CDR3 protein: CASGIQGDMNTEAFF
clone size: NA
D gene: TRBD1
J gene: TRBJ1-1
V gene: TRBV6-6

CDR3 DNA: TGTGCCAGCAGTTCGCCTTATCAGGGCTATGGCTACACCTTC
CDR3 protein: CASSSPYQGYGYTF
clone size: NA
D gene: NA
J gene: TRBJ1-2
V gene: TRBV6-5

CDR3 DNA: TGTGCCAGTGAAGACAGGGCCACTGAAGCTTTCTTT
CDR3 protein: CASEDRATEAFF
clone size: NA
D gene: TRBD1
J gene: TRBJ1-1
V gene: TRBV28

CDR3 DNA: TGCGCCAGCAGCCAAGTCTACGGGGGCGGAAATCAGCCCCAGCATTTT
CDR3 protein: CASSQVYGGGNQPQHF
clone size: NA
D gene: NA
J gene: TRBJ1-5
V gene: TRBV4-3

CDR3 DNA: TGTGCCAGTAGTAAAGGAGGGATCTATTCGATCTATGGCTACACCTTC
CDR3 protein: CASSKGGIYSIYGYTF
clone size: NA
D gene: NA
J gene: TRBJ1-2
V gene: TRBV19

CDR3 DNA: TGTGCCAGCGACAGGGGTAGCACAGATACGCAGTATTTT
CDR3 protein: CASDRGSTDTQYF
clone size: NA
D gene: TRBD1
J gene: TRBJ2-3
V gene: TRBV28

CDR3 DNA: TGCGCCAGCAGCTCGACTAGCGCGGAGACCCAGTACTTC
CDR3 protein: CASSSTSAETQYF
clone size: NA
D gene: TRBD2
J gene: TRBJ2-5
V gene: TRBV5-1

CDR3 DNA: TGTGCCAGTCTGGGGGGGGTACACCTTGGGTGCGAGCAGTACTTC
CDR3 protein: CASLGGVHLGCEQYF
clone size: NA
D gene: TRBD2
J gene: TRBJ2-7
V gene: TRBV19

CDR3 DNA: TGTGCCTGGACCAGTGGGGGCTTCTACGAGCAGTACTTC
CDR3 protein: CAWTSGGFYEQYF
clone size: NA
D gene: NA
J gene: TRBJ2-7
V gene: TRBV30

CDR3 DNA: TGTGCCAGCAGCCCCGGGACTAGCGGGAGGTCCTACGAGCAGTACTTC
CDR3 protein: CASSPGTSGRSYEQYF
clone size: NA
D gene: TRBD2
J gene: TRBJ2-7
V gene: TRBV5-4

CDR3 DNA: TGCAGCGTTGAGGGCCCGACCGGGGAGCTGTTTTTT
CDR3 protein: CSVEGPTGELFF
clone size: few
D gene: NA
J gene: TRBJ2-2
V gene: TRBV29-1

CDR3 DNA: TGTGCCAGCAGCTTGACACAGGGAGGGATTAGCAATCAGCCCCAGCATTTT
CDR3 protein: CASSLTQGGISNQPQHF
clone size: NA
D gene: NA
J gene: TRBJ1-5
V gene: TRBV5-6

CDR3 DNA: TGTGCCAGCAGAATAGCGGTAAACTCCTACGAGCAGTACTTC
CDR3 protein: CASRIAVNSYEQYF
clone size: NA
D gene: NA
J gene: TRBJ2-7
V gene: TRBV2

CDR3 DNA: TGTGCCAGCAGCCATCCTGAGGGACTAGCGGAGCTGTACAATGAGCAGTTCTTC
CDR3 protein: CASSHPEGLAELYNEQFF
clone size: NA
D gene: TRBD2
J gene: TRBJ2-1
V gene: TRBV9

CDR3 DNA: TGTGCCAGCAGTGCCCAACAAGGCGCTGAAGCTTTCTTT
CDR3 protein: CASSAQQGAEAFF
clone size: NA
D gene: NA
J gene: TRBJ1-1
V gene: TRBV2

CDR3 DNA: TGTGCCAGCTCACCGGAGGGGTCAGAGACCCAGTACTTC
CDR3 protein: CASSPEGSETQYF
clone size: once
D gene: NA
J gene: TRBJ2-5
V gene: TRBV18

CDR3 DNA: TGCGCCACCCAGTTGGAGTCAGGAAATATTTACGAGCAGTACTTC
CDR3 protein: CATQLESGNIYEQYF
clone size: NA
D gene: NA
J gene: TRBJ2-7
V gene: TRBV10-2

CDR3 DNA: TGTGCCTGGAATTGGGTAGGCTACGAGCAGTACTTC
CDR3 protein: CAWNWVGYEQYF
clone size: once
D gene: NA
J gene: TRBJ2-7
V gene: TRBV30

CDR3 DNA: TGTGCCAGTAGTATAGATGCAGATGTTGATGGGACCGCCTGGGAAAAACTGTTTTTT
CDR3 protein: CASSIDADVDGTAWEKLFF
clone size: NA
D gene: NA
J gene: TRBJ1-4
V gene: TRBV19

CDR3 DNA: TGTGCCAGCAGCCAGGACAGGGCGGACACTGAAGCTTTCTTT
CDR3 protein: CASSQDRADTEAFF
clone size: NA
D gene: TRBD1
J gene: TRBJ1-1
V gene: TRBV7-6

CDR3 DNA: TGTGCCAGCAGCCCGGGGGTCATTAACTATGGCTACACCTTC
CDR3 protein: CASSPGVINYGYTF
clone size: once
D gene: NA
J gene: TRBJ1-2
V gene: TRBV5-6

CDR3 DNA: TGCGCCAGCAGCCAAGGTCCCGGGACAGGTGAAGAGACCCAGTACTTC
CDR3 protein: CASSQGPGTGEETQYF
clone size: NA
D gene: TRBD1
J gene: TRBJ2-5
V gene: TRBV4-1

CDR3 DNA: TGCGCCAGCAGCCCCTCGAGCGGGACCCAAGAGACCCAGTACTTC
CDR3 protein: CASSPSSGTQETQYF
clone size: NA
D gene: TRBD2
J gene: TRBJ2-5
V gene: TRBV5-1

CDR3 DNA: TGTGCCAGCAGCTTCAGGGGAGGGAACTATGGCTACACCTTC
CDR3 protein: CASSFRGGNYGYTF
clone size: once
D gene: NA
J gene: TRBJ1-2
V gene: TRBV5-6

CDR3 DNA: TGTGCCAGCGCTCCGGGACCGATTGCCTACGAGCAGTACTTC
CDR3 protein: CASAPGPIAYEQYF
clone size: NA
D gene: NA
J gene: TRBJ2-7
V gene: TRBV19

CDR3 DNA: TGTGCCAGCAGCTCGGTGGACGCAGGCTACGAGCAGTACTTC
CDR3 protein: CASSSVDAGYEQYF
clone size: NA
D gene: NA
J gene: TRBJ2-7
V gene: TRBV5-6

CDR3 DNA: TGTGCCAGCAGCTTAGGAGGGGGCCTAGAGAGCACAGATACGCAGTATTTT
CDR3 protein: CASSLGGGLESTDTQYF
clone size: NA
D gene: TRBD1
J gene: TRBJ2-3
V gene: TRBV13

CDR3 DNA: TGTGCCAGCAGCTTTTCTTTCGGGGGGGCCTACGAGCAGTACTTC
CDR3 protein: CASSFSFGGAYEQYF
clone size: NA
D gene: TRBD2
J gene: TRBJ2-7
V gene: TRBV5-8

CDR3 DNA: TGCGCCAGCAGCCAAGATTTTGGGACACCTGAAAAACTGTTTTTT
CDR3 protein: CASSQDFGTPEKLFF
clone size: NA
D gene: NA
J gene: TRBJ1-4
V gene: TRBV4-1

CDR3 DNA: TGTGCCAGCAGTTTAGAGACGGAGACCCAGTACTTC
CDR3 protein: CASSLETETQYF
clone size: NA
D gene: NA
J gene: TRBJ2-5
V gene: TRBV28

CDR3 DNA: TGTGCCAGCAGCTTAGGTACCTTTGGCTACACCTTC
CDR3 protein: CASSLGTFGYTF
clone size: NA
D gene: NA
J gene: TRBJ1-2
V gene: TRBV13

CDR3 DNA: TGTGCCAGCAGCCCCGGTTTCAGGGTCTACAATGAGCAGTTCTTC
CDR3 protein: CASSPGFRVYNEQFF
clone size: NA
D gene: NA
J gene: TRBJ2-1
V gene: TRBV13